These 25 T cell receptor beta chains originate from one sample sequenced in a study of OX40 agonist ivuxolimab in advanced cancers. TCRdb keeps only in-frame clones here, not all; method: immunoSEQ multiplex PCR. The sample lists about 21,000 clones, more than 70% occurring once. The sample in question was CD4+ or CD8+ T cells sorted from blood, obtained in a trial of the OX40 agonist ivuxolimab. These TCRs come from an adult with an advanced solid tumor such as melanoma, head and neck, liver or kidney cancer.

Only one count was recorded for this clone. The V gene is TRBV6-7, the J gene TRBJ1-2, with a weak D call TRBD1 (5 bases). TRBV6-7 counts as an open reading frame of uncertain function. CDR3 length: 15 amino acids. Trimming took off 2 bases at V and 6 bases at J, with 16 bases between the two ends. CDR3 DNA: TGTGCCAGCAGTTACCCCCGGTGGGGGTATGATGGCTACACCTTC. It translates to CASSYPRWGYDGYTF.

The chain combines TRBV27 with TRBJ1-6; possibly TRBD1 for D (5 bases). Germline V gives CDR1 MNHEY, CDR2 SMNVEV (reference sequence). CDR3 length: 15 residues. V was pared by 7 bases and J by 7 bases, with 17 bases between. The CDR3 DNA reads as TGTGCCAGCACATTTGGGCGAGGGGCGAATTCACCCCTCCACTTT. This encodes CASTFGRGANSPLHF.

The sample holds one count of this clone. The rearrangement joins TRBV7-9 to TRBJ2-3, with TRBD1 matching 8 bases. V lost 5 bases and J lost 2; bases outside the gene matches: 6. CDR3 length: 15 residues. Germline V gene data show CDR1 as SEHNR and CDR2 as FQNEAQ (reference sequence). In nucleotides, the CDR3 is TGTGCCAGCAGCCCGCCCAGGGGGCTCACAGATACGCAGTATTTT. Amino acids: CASSPPRGLTDTQYF.

J is TRBJ1-1 and V is TRBV5-5; 9 bases fit TRBD1. Per the germline V gene, CDR1 is SGHKS and CDR2 is YYEKEE (reference sequence). V lost 5 bases and J lost 10; bases outside the gene matches: 6. The CDR3 totals 12 residues. For the CDR3, the DNA is TGTGCCAGCAGGCGGCACAGGGGGCGAGCTTTCTTT. It codes for CASRRHRGRAFF.

This sequence joins TRBV11-2 and TRBJ1-1; no definite D call. V was trimmed by 1 base and J by 1 base, leaving 7 bases between them. This CDR3 has 14 amino acids. Germline V gene sequence: CDR1 SGHAT, CDR2 FQNNGV. CDR3 DNA sequence: TGTGCCAGCAGCTTAGGCGGTGCGAACACTGAAGCTTTCTTT. As protein: CASSLGGANTEAFF.

The rearrangement uses TRBV5-5 and TRBJ2-6; D not certain. The germline V and J ends were trimmed by 4 bases and 6 bases, with 11 bases remaining between them. The CDR3 loop spans 14 amino acids. Per germline, CDR1 SGHKS and CDR2 YYEKEE (reference sequence). The CDR3: CASSPPEAANVLTF. In nucleotides, the CDR3 is TGTGCCAGCAGCCCCCCGGAAGCGGCCAACGTCCTGACTTTC.

This chain uses TRBV11-2 with TRBJ2-7; D is ambiguous. The CDR3 length is 13 residues. V was shortened by 3 bases and J by 2 bases, with 8 bases between the two germline ends. Germline-derived CDR1 and CDR2 are SGHAT and FQNNGV. The CDR3 DNA sequence: TGTGCCAGCAGCTTCGAGCCGGCCTACGAGCAGTACTTC. Translated, it gives CASSFEPAYEQYF.

As DNA, the CDR3 is TGTGCCAGCAGCGCCCGCCTAGGGGGGCCTTACAATGAGCAGTTCTTC. Amino acid sequence: CASSARLGGPYNEQFF. The chain joins TRBV7-3 to TRBJ2-1; D may match TRBD1 or TRBD2 (6 bases each). CDR1 is SGHTA and CDR2 is FQGTGA in the germline V gene. V was pared by 5 bases and J by 4 bases, with 18 bases between. The CDR3 totals 16 residues.

V usage is TRBV6-1 and J usage is TRBJ2-4; the match to TRBD2 covers 12 bases. The V and J ends lost 10 bases and 6 bases, in that order; junction bases with no gene match: 1. The CDR3 has 12 residues. The V gene's germline CDR1 is MNHNS and CDR2 SASEGT. As DNA, the CDR3 is TGTGCCACGGGACTAGCGGGAAACATTCAGTACTTC. The encoded protein is CATGLAGNIQYF.

The V and J genes are TRBV28 and TRBJ2-5, with 8 bases that match TRBD2. V shed 8 bases, J shed 1 base, and the junction held 9 bases outside the gene matches. The CDR3 is 15 amino acids. From germline, CDR1 is MDHEN and CDR2 SYDVKM. CDR3 in amino acids: CASGWPGGVQETQYF. For the CDR3, the DNA is TGTGCCAGCGGCTGGCCGGGGGGGGTCCAAGAGACCCAGTACTTC.

This clone was counted once. The chain carries TRBV5-1 and TRBJ2-7, with D maybe TRBD2 (5 bases). The CDR3 totals 13 residues. The ends were cut back, 2 bases at V and 5 bases at J, with 11 bases in the middle. CDR1 is SGHRS and CDR2 is YFSETQ in the germline V gene. The CDR3 DNA is TGCGCCAGCAGCTTAGGCCCCGGGAACGAGCAGTACTTC. Its translation: CASSLGPGNEQYF.

The CDR3 DNA follows: TGTGCCAGCAGCTCCTATATCGCCTACGAGCAGTACTTC. It translates to CASSSYIAYEQYF. The J gene is TRBJ2-7, the V gene TRBV7-2; D unclear. The V gene lost 4 bases and the J gene lost 2 bases, with 9 bases spanning the gap. From germline, CDR1 is SGHTA and CDR2 FQGNSA. The CDR3 is made up of 13 amino acids.

The genes are TRBV7-2 and TRBJ2-1; D may be TRBD1 or TRBD2 (6 bases each). Germline values: CDR1 SGHTA, CDR2 FQGNSA. This CDR3 is built from 16 residues. V was shortened by 5 bases and J by 6 bases, with 20 bases between the two germline ends. CDR3 loop: CASSMRGASVRNEQFF. The CDR3 DNA follows: TGTGCCAGCAGCATGAGGGGGGCAAGTGTGCGCAATGAGCAGTTCTTC.

The chain couples TRBV5-6 to TRBJ2-1, with 12 bases that match TRBD1. Germline loops: CDR1 SGHDT, CDR2 YYEEEE. The trim removed 2 bases at V and 3 bases at J, leaving 3 bases unmatched. The CDR3 runs 16 residues. CDR3 DNA: TGTGCCAGCAGCTTAGGGACAGGGGGCGGCTACAATGAGCAGTTCTTC. It specifies CASSLGTGGGYNEQFF.

CDR3 sequence: CAWDLGNSPLHF. Here the CDR3 DNA reads TGTGCCTGGGATTTGGGCAATTCACCCCTCCACTTT. The rearrangement joins TRBV30 to TRBJ1-6, with no clear D. V lost 5 bases, J lost 7 bases, and 9 bases lay in between. This CDR3 has 12 amino acids. CDR1 and CDR2 from the germline V gene are GTSNPN and SVGIG (reference sequence).

This clone has only a few counts. The chain couples TRBV7-6 to TRBJ2-3, with unresolved D. The germline V and J ends were trimmed by 5 bases and 6 bases, with 15 bases remaining between them. This CDR3 is 14 amino acids long. Germline assignment: CDR1 SGHVS and CDR2 FNYEAQ. CDR3 coding DNA: TGTGCCAGCAGCGGAATTGGCCTCAAGGATACGCAGTATTTT. This codes for CASSGIGLKDTQYF.

The genes are TRBV7-9 and TRBJ1-1; D is undetermined. CDR1 SEHNR and CDR2 FQNEAQ come from the germline V gene (reference sequence). The ends were cut back, 1 base at V and 5 bases at J, with 5 bases in the middle. This CDR3 is built from 12 residues. CDR3: CASSLDWTEAFF. CDR3 coding DNA: TGTGCCAGCAGCTTAGATTGGACTGAAGCTTTCTTT.

The chain is built from TRBV6-4 and TRBJ2-1, with 9 positions matching TRBD2. The germline V gene has CDR1 MRHNA and CDR2 SNTAGT. The CDR3 is 15 amino acids. The V segment lost 2 bases and the J segment 3 bases; nucleotides outside the gene matches: 2. The CDR3 coding sequence is TGTGCCAGCAGTGACCAGACTAGCGGCTACAATGAGCAGTTCTTC. This sequence encodes CASSDQTSGYNEQFF.

This chain connects TRBV5-6 to TRBJ2-7, with no clear D. Trimming took off 2 bases at V and 7 bases at J, with 16 bases between the two ends. The CDR3 has 14 amino acids. CDR1 is SGHDT and CDR2 is YYEEEE in the germline V gene. CDR3 DNA: TGTGCCAGCAGCTTCCAGGCCCGGTGGGGTGAGCAGTACTTC. Translating it yields CASSFQARWGEQYF.

The V and J genes are TRBV7-2 and TRBJ2-6; D remains unclear. V lost 5 bases and J lost 6, with 11 bases in between. CDR3 length: 14 amino acids. Germline loops: CDR1 SGHTA, CDR2 FQGNSA. The CDR3 nucleotides are TGTGCCAGCAGCCCCCCGGAAGCGGCCAACGTCCTGACTTTC. Translation gives CASSPPEAANVLTF.

In this sample, this clone turned up a few times. The chain joins TRBV4-1 to TRBJ1-1; no clear D gene. The CDR3 spans 12 residues. Germline loops: CDR1 MGHRA, CDR2 YSYEKL. Between the trimmed V and J ends, which lost 2 bases and 2 bases, there was a span of 3 bases. CDR3 DNA: TGCGCCAGCAGCCAACATAACACTGAAGCTTTCTTT. Its translation: CASSQHNTEAFF.

The rearrangement links TRBV7-9 to TRBJ1-2, with TRBD1 identical over 7 bases. The germline V gene encodes CDR1 SEHNR and CDR2 FQNEAQ (reference sequence). The CDR3 contains 15 residues. V lost 5 bases, J lost 0 bases, and 6 bases stayed unmatched. CDR3 bases: TGTGCCAGCAGCACACAGGGGATTCCTAACTATGGCTACACCTTC. It is translated as CASSTQGIPNYGYTF.

The V call is TRBV19, the J call TRBJ1-1; D gene unclear. Looked up from germline, CDR1 is LNHDA and CDR2 is SQIVND (reference sequence). The V gene lost 1 base and the J gene lost 4 bases, with 19 bases spanning the gap. The CDR3 totals 17 residues. The CDR3 here is CASSIGEAGLVGTEAFF. As DNA, the CDR3 is TGTGCCAGTAGTATAGGGGAAGCGGGCTTAGTAGGCACTGAAGCTTTCTTT.

Only a few counts were recorded for this clone. V gene TRBV2 combines with J gene TRBJ2-5; a possible D gene is TRBD2 (6 bases). This CDR3 is built from 12 residues. Trimming stripped 7 bases from V and 3 bases from J, with 9 bases between. Germline CDR1 is SNHLY and CDR2 is FYNNEI. Written as DNA, the CDR3 is TGTGCCAGCAAACGCGGGGAAGAGACCCAGTACTTC. This encodes CASKRGEETQYF.

The chain carries TRBV7-2 and TRBJ2-4; 10 nucleotides align to TRBD2. From germline, CDR1 is SGHTA and CDR2 FQGNSA. Trimming cost V 5 bases and J 7 bases; bases outside gene matches: 8. The CDR3 extends over 15 amino acids. CDR3: CASSPSGRGWNIQYF. For the CDR3, the DNA is TGTGCCAGCAGCCCGAGCGGGAGGGGGTGGAACATTCAGTACTTC.